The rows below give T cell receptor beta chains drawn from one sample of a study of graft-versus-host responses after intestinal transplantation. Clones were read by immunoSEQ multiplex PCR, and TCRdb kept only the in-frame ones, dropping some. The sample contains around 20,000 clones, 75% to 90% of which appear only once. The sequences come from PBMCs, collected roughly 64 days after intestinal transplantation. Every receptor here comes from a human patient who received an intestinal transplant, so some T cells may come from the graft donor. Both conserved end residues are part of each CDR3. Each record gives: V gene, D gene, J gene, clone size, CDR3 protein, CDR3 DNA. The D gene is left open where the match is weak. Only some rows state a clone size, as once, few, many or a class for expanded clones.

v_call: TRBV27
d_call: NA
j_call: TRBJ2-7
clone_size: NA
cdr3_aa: CASSFGGPGKQYF
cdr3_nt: TGTGCCAGCAGCTTTGGGGGGCCCGGGAAGCAGTACTTC

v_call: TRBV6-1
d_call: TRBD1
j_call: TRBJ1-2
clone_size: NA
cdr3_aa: CASSDRTGLINYGYTF
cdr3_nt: TGTGCCAGCAGTGACAGGACAGGGCTGATCAACTATGGCTACACCTTC

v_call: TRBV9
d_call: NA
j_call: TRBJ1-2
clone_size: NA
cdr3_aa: CASRRVAQGGYTF
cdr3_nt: TGTGCCAGCAGACGGGTAGCTCAAGGTGGCTACACCTTC

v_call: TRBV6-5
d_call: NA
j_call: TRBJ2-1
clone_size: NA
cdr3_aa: CASGTTQYNEQFF
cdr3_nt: TGTGCCAGCGGGACAACACAGTACAATGAGCAGTTCTTC

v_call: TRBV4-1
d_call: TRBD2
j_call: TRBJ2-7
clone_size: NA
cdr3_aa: CASGTTVAYEQYF
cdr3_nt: TGCGCCAGCGGGACTACGGTCGCCTACGAGCAGTACTTC

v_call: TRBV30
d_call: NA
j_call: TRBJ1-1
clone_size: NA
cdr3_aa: CAWSVGETEAFF
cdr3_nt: TGTGCCTGGAGTGTAGGGGAGACTGAAGCTTTCTTT

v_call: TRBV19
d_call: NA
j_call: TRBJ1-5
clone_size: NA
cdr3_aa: CASSPRSTGKDQPQHF
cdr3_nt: TGTGCCAGTAGTCCTAGATCTACAGGGAAGGATCAGCCCCAGCATTTT

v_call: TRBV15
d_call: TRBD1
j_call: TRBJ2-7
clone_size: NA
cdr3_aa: CATSPTGRSSYEQYF
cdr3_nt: TGTGCCACCAGCCCGACAGGGAGAAGTTCCTACGAGCAGTACTTC

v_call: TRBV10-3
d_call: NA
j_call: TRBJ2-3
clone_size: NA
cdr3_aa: CAISDSARGPTDTQYF
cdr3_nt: TGTGCCATCAGTGACTCAGCCAGGGGTCCCACAGATACGCAGTATTTT

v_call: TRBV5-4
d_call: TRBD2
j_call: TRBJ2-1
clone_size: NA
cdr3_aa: CASSDWTSGGLYNEQFF
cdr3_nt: TGTGCCAGCAGCGACTGGACTAGCGGGGGTTTATACAATGAGCAGTTCTTC

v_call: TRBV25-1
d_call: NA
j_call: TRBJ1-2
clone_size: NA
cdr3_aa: CASRAGYGYTF
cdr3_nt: TGTGCCAGCCGAGCAGGCTATGGCTACACCTTC

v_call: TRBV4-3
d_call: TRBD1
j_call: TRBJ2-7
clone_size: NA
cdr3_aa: CASSQARGQGPYEQYF
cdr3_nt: TGCGCCAGCAGCCAAGCCAGGGGACAGGGTCCCTACGAGCAGTACTTC

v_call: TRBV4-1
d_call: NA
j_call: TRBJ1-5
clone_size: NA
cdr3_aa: CASSQGWGYSNQPQHF
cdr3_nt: TGCGCCAGCAGCCAGGGTTGGGGGTATAGCAATCAGCCCCAGCATTTT

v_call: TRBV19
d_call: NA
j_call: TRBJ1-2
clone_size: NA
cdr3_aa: CASRYGGGDGYTF
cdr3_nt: TGTGCCAGTAGATATGGTGGTGGCGATGGCTACACCTTC

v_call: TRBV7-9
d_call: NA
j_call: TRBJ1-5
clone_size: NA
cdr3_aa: CASSLGTQPQHF
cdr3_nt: TGTGCCAGCAGCTTAGGTACTCAGCCCCAGCATTTT

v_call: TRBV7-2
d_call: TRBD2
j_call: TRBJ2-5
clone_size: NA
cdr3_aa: CASSPPGVAGVPGETQYF
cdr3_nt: TGTGCCAGCAGCCCCCCGGGGGTAGCGGGGGTCCCGGGAGAGACCCAGTACTTC

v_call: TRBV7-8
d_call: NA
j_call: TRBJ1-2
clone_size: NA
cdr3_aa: CASSLIREGGYYGYTF
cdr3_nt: TGTGCCAGCAGCTTAATCAGGGAAGGAGGGTACTATGGCTACACCTTC

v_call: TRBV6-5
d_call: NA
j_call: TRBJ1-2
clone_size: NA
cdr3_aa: CASSGYGDTYGYTF
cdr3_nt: TGTGCCAGCAGCGGATATGGGGACACCTATGGCTACACCTTC

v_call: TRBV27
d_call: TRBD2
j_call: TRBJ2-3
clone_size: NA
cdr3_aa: CASASGGRTDTQYF
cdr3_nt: TGTGCCAGCGCTAGCGGGGGCCGTACAGATACGCAGTATTTT

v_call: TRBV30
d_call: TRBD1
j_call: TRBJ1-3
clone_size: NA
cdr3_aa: CAWRYRTGRNTIYF
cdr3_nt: TGTGCCTGGAGATACCGGACAGGGAGAAACACCATATATTTT

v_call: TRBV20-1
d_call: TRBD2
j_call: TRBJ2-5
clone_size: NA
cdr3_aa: CSAGGPETQYF
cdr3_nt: TGCAGCGCGGGGGGGCCAGAGACCCAGTACTTC

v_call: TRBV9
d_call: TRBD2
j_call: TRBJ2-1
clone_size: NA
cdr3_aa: CASSVATRRGGPINEQFF
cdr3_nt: TGTGCCAGCAGCGTAGCTACCAGGCGGGGGGGCCCAATCAATGAGCAGTTCTTC

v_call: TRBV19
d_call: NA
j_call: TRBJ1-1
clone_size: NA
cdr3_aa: CASSIYTEAFF
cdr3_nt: TGTGCCAGTAGTATCTACACTGAAGCTTTCTTT

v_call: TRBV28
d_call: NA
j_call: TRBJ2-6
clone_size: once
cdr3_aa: CASSFSSSGANVLTF
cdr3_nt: TGTGCCAGCAGTTTCTCGAGCTCTGGGGCCAACGTCCTGACTTTC

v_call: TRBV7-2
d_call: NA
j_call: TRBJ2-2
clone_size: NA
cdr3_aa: CASSLFPTDVNTGELFF
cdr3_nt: TGTGCCAGCAGCTTGTTTCCGACAGATGTAAACACCGGGGAGCTGTTTTTT

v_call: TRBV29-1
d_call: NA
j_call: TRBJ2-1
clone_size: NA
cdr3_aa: CSISTEHNEQFF
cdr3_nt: TGCAGTATATCGACAGAACACAATGAGCAGTTCTTC

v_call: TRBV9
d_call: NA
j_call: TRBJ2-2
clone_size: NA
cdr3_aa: CASSPRAPRGTGELFF
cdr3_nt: TGTGCCAGCAGCCCCCGGGCTCCACGCGGGACCGGGGAGCTGTTTTTT

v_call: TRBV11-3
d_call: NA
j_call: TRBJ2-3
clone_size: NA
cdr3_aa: CASSSTRDFSTDTQYF
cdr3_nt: TGTGCCAGCAGCTCTACAAGGGACTTTAGCACAGATACGCAGTATTTT

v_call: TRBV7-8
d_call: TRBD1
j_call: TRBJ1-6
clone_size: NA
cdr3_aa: CASSSDRGYSPLHF
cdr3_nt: TGTGCCAGCAGCTCCGACAGGGGTTATTCACCCCTCCACTTT

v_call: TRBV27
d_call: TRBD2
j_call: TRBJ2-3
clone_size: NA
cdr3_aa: CASSFGRDTQYF
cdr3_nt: TGTGCCAGCAGTTTCGGGAGGGATACGCAGTATTTT

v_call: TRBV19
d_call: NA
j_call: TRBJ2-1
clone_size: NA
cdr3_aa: CATSPRGGSYNEQFF
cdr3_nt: TGTGCCACATCGCCTAGGGGGGGATCCTACAATGAGCAGTTCTTC

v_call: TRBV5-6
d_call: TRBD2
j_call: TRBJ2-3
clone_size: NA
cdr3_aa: CASSLRGGLTDTQYF
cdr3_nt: TGTGCCAGCAGCTTGCGCGGGGGGCTTACAGATACGCAGTATTTT

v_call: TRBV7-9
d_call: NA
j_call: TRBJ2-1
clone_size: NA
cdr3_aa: CASSSRHTSGYNEQFF
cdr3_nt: TGTGCCAGCAGCTCTCGACACACGTCGGGGTACAATGAGCAGTTCTTC

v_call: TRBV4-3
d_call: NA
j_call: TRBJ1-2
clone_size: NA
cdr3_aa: CASSSRGRYNYGYTF
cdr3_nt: TGCGCCAGCAGCTCCAGGGGCAGATATAACTATGGCTACACCTTC

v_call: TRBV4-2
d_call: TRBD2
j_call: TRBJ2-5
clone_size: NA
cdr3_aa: CASSYFGTSGGRAYQETQYF
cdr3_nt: TGTGCCAGCAGCTACTTCGGGACTAGCGGGGGCCGAGCGTACCAAGAGACCCAGTACTTC